The TCR beta chain under discussion was sequenced for a study of control samples from healthy donors and cancer patients. J gave up 1 base and V 6 bases, and 2 bases lay outside the gene matches. CDR1 and CDR2 from the germline V gene are SGHTA and FQGNSA. The CDR3 covers 14 residues. Data came from immunoSEQ multiplex PCR; TCRdb stores just in-frame clones and leaves some out. This table has around 170,000 clones, around 90% appearing once. The specimen was blood. The receptor was isolated from a woman in her 50s in good health. This sequence joins TRBV7-2 and TRBJ2-7; TRBD2 aligns across 11 bases. This CDR3 reads CASRVAGGSYEQYF. CDR3 coding DNA: TGTGCCAGCAGGGTAGCGGGAGGGTCCTACGAGCAGTACTTC.